The rows below give T cell receptor beta chains drawn from one sample of a study of control samples from healthy donors and cancer patients. Method: immunoSEQ multiplex PCR; TCRdb's copy keeps in-frame clones and lacks some. The top ten clones hold 1.4% of a sample with fewer than 200,000 clones, 90% to 95% of them seen once. The sequencing sample was made of blood. All receptors come from a man younger than 45 in good health. The conserved cysteine and the conserved F or W are not part of the CDR3 here. A row's size may be missing; if present it is once, few, many or a size class.

clone size,J gene,CDR3 length,V gene,CDR3 protein
NA,TRBJ1-4,12,TRBV30,AWSPDWLSEKLF
NA,TRBJ2-7,16,TRBV12-2,ASRLATSAAGGIYEQY
NA,TRBJ1-2,13,TRBV15,ATSRSGTGAYGYT
NA,TRBJ1-6,13,TRBV5-4,ASSLQPGGDSPLH
NA,TRBJ1-2,12,TRBV5-1,ASSPDEGGYGYT
NA,TRBJ1-5,12,TRBV23-1,ASILRQGNQPQH
NA,TRBJ1-1,10,TRBV18,ASSPRDTEAF
few,TRBJ2-3,12,TRBV29-1,SVEIAGVGDTQY
NA,TRBJ2-5,12,TRBV28,ASSVGSLEETQY
NA,TRBJ2-7,13,TRBV3-1/TRBV3-2,ASSHGLAGRYEQY
NA,TRBJ2-1,13,TRBV11-3,ASSLQASSYNEQF
NA,TRBJ1-2,12,TRBV14,ASSHRGANYGYT
once,TRBJ1-1,8,TRBV20-1,SASRGEAF
NA,TRBJ2-4,17,TRBV4-1,ASSHTVLRDWGSGGIQY
NA,TRBJ1-1,12,TRBV5-4,ASSMTALNTEAF
NA,TRBJ2-7,13,TRBV5-6,ASSERERDPYEQY
NA,TRBJ2-1,13,TRBV2,ASSDIQEDGNEQF
few,TRBJ1-6,12,TRBV3-1/TRBV3-2,ASSRGQEASPLH
NA,TRBJ2-7,13,TRBV4-3,ASSQEDSSSYEQY
NA,TRBJ1-2,12,TRBV11-2,ASSEGIGIFGYT
once,TRBJ2-3,11,TRBV27,ASSLTHTDTQY
NA,TRBJ1-4,14,TRBV5-1,ASSSQDGATNEKLF
NA,TRBJ2-3,15,TRBV5-6,ASSSSSRSLDTDTQY
NA,TRBJ1-1,16,TRBV7-9,ASSPPVAVTGINTEAF
NA,TRBJ2-3,14,TRBV27,ASSLSLAGSTDTQY
NA,TRBJ1-4,11,TRBV6-5,ASSYIEGEKLF
NA,TRBJ2-2,12,TRBV5-1,ASSPGGNTGELF
NA,TRBJ2-2,11,TRBV5-1,ASSLQGTGELF
NA,TRBJ1-2,12,TRBV7-3,ASSLKATGGGYT
NA,TRBJ1-6,14,TRBV9,ASSVEPGIYNSPLH